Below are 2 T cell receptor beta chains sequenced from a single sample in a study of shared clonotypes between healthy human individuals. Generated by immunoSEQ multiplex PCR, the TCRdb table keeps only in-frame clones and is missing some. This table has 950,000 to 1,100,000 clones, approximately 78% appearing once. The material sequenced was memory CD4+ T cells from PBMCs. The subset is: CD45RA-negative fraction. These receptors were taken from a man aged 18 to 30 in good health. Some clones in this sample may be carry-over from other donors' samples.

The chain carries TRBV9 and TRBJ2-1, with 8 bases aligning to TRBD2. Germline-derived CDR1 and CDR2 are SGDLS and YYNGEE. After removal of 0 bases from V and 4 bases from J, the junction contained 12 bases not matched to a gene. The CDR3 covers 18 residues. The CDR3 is CASSVGAGGGRQYNEQFF. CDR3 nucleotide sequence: TGTGCCAGCAGCGTAGGGGCCGGAGGCGGGAGGCAATACAATGAGCAGTTCTTC.

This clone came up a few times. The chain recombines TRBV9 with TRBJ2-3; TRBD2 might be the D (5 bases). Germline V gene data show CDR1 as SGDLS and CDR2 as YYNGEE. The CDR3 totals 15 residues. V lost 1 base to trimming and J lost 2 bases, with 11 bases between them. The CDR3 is CASSVSPAVTDTQYF. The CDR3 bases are TGTGCCAGCAGCGTAAGCCCAGCGGTCACAGATACGCAGTATTTT.